The TCR beta chain described here comes from a study of cytomegalovirus exposure and HLA in healthy donors (dated by TCRdb to 2016 to 2017). In terms of the full investigation: An earlier analysis of fewer than 750 of the donors reported 276 Gb of sequence data and around 110 million unique TCR beta sequences obtained from some 200 million T cells. High-throughput TCR immunosequencing, statistical association of individual TCRs with disease status, and machine learning were combined to predict cytomegalovirus infection status. HLA typing included class I and class II loci at four-digit resolution. Besides the first cohort of more than 650 subjects, a separate validation cohort made up of 120 different subjects was used. An earlier analysis of 587 of the donors used high-throughput TCR beta sequencing to judge whether each TCR beta V gene segment behaved as functional or pseudogenic. Roughly 320 gigabases of sequencing data and roughly 80 million unique TCR sequences made up an early release that covered 500 to 650 HLA-typed donors. The study aimed to test whether signatures of past pathogen exposure could be identified by cataloging public T cell receptors. Several DR-DQ haplotypes were handled as single units for association and clustering because linkage in the cohort was strong. Typing coverage differed by locus: A, B, C, DRB1 and DQB1 were typed in about 629-640 donors, DQA1 in 500 to 550, DPA1 in roughly 590, and DPB1 in 450 to 490. In a later analysis, previously published TCR beta repertoires from more than 500 donors were re-analyzed and high-resolution HLA genotyping was added so that TCR occurrence patterns could be studied. On average, about 200,000 unique TCR beta nucleotide sequences were sequenced per donor among 300 to 500 genotyped donors of the cohort, with around 19% of those sequences being non-productive. Donor age, sex, ethnicity and CMV serostatus were collected together with the repertoire data. Genome-wide SNP genotypes for about three fifths of the roughly 670 donors were used in a later genetic analysis, which treated that subset as a discovery cohort. The later analysis used no new phenotypic data to find candidate immune exposures, relying instead on TCR beta sequences and their occurrence across donors. The study profiled the T cell repertoires of about 640 subjects by immunosequencing and related them to cytomegalovirus serostatus. The genetic ancestry cluster associated with self-reported Caucasian donors included around four fifths of the approximately 410 genotyped donors. Every discovery cohort repertoire had been produced on one sequencing platform. The full study reports these points: Presence/absence analyses assumed roughly uniform sequencing depth across donors, an assumption that may not hold. A group of highly shared sequence variants was considered likely to be a technical artifact of the sequencing pipeline. The study gave a list of over 150 TCR beta chains associated with cytomegalovirus. An association between a missense DCLRE1C variant and V-gene and J-gene trimming of TCR beta chains was found in a later genetic analysis and replicated in an independent cohort. In a later analysis, most CMV-associated TCR beta chains were found to appear HLA-restricted, with HLA associations seemingly driven largely by CMV exposure. In vitro tests confirmed that a few of the cytomegalovirus-associated TCR beta chains recognize cytomegalovirus antigens. A later analysis found that TCR association rates varied across HLA loci, with DRB1 alleles showing the most associated TCRs and HLA-C alleles the fewest. According to the authors, the approach could potentially be generalized to other disease states and immunological phenotypes. Because counts were too low, roughly 17 rarely observed V segments, including chromosome 9 orphons, were left out of the earlier analysis of 500 to 750 of the donors. This cohort had only TCR beta chains sequenced, and the lack of alpha or paired-chain data limited which features could be detected. In both the original and validation cohorts, the classifier was reported to diagnose cytomegalovirus status with high specificity and sensitivity. The only immune exposure information available for the cohort was CMV serostatus. Broadly in line with IMGT annotations, most TCR beta V segments showed up in productive rearrangements about 87% or about 30% of the time in an earlier analysis of 587 of the donors. According to a later analysis, parvovirus B19, influenza, CMV and Epstein-Barr virus appeared linked to several top co-occurrence clusters. Linkage disequilibrium might explain the correlated functional status among segregating V segments, but an unknown experimental factor could not be excluded. When HLA alleles, especially DR and DQ, strongly co-occurred, TCR associations were difficult to assign to individual alleles. In a later genetic analysis, fewer N-insertions in productive TCRs were reported among donors in an Asian-associated ancestry cluster than the approximately 710-donor mean. Compared with equally common non-associated chains, HLA-associated TCR beta chains in a later analysis were more clonally expanded and had lower generation probabilities. Some IMGT-functional V segments, including TRBV6-2 and TRBV6-3, could not be told apart with the 87-base-pair reads, so those segments were excluded. A further reported finding was that TCR beta sequences accurately predicted the HLA-A and HLA-B alleles for most subjects in the first cohort. Because HLA typing was unavailable for some donors at each locus, only the typed subset was used in association tests. Most TCR sequences were seen in very few donors, while some public TCRs were found in many individuals. In a later analysis, 15,000 to 20,000 TCR beta sequences were associated with specific HLA alleles at a false discovery rate of 0.05.

The CDR3, from cysteine to phenylalanine, totals 14 residues. The sequence is cut down to CDR3 DNA, 42 bases in frame from base 1. Ends trimmed: V by 5 bases, J by 0 bases; bases unmatched to a gene: 2. In the germline V gene, CDR1 corresponds to SGHAT and CDR2 to FQNNGV. About this clone: What this receptor recognizes is not known. One base away there is no much larger clone; base qualities are not given.

The library was obtained by the immunoSEQ multiplex PCR assay. A mixture of 60 forward primers for TCR Vbeta segments and 13 reverse primers for TCR Jbeta segments was used in the multiplex PCR. Amplification of the CDR3 region of rearranged TCR beta genes was performed with a multiplex PCR assay on genomic DNA. On the Illumina HiSeq System, the amplified TCR beta libraries were sequenced as 87-base-pair reads. Regarding the original processing steps: In a later analysis, tens of millions of unique TCR beta chains were counted across the 650 to 750 repertoires, and roughly 10 million of these chains were shared by at least two donors. Raw reads were error-corrected and collapsed into unique sequences by a nearest-neighbor algorithm in which closely related sequences were merged to remove PCR and sequencing errors. V, D and J gene segments were assigned by aligning CDR3 sequences to IMGT reference sequences. For a sequence to be retained, a match of at least six nucleotides to both a V gene segment and a J gene segment was required. Rearrangements were classified as productive when the CDR3 lacked stop codons and remained in frame with V and J, and all other rearrangements were classified as non-productive. Following IMGT convention, CDR3 was defined as the stretch from the second conserved V-encoded cysteine up to the conserved J-encoded phenylalanine. The earlier analysis of a few hundred of the donors excluded sequences that lacked an unambiguous match to a single V gene segment. In an earlier analysis of 587 of the donors, a V segment was called functional when productive rearrangements were above 56.7%, and segregating when the standard deviation between donors exceeded 5%. To diagnose cytomegalovirus status from the catalog of TCR beta chain sequences, a statistical classification framework was built. V and J gene assignment, in a later analysis, came from comparing TCR nucleotide sequences with IMGT/GENE-DB human TR gene sequences. The TCRdist pipeline was used in a later analysis to assign CDR3 sequences and most-parsimonious VDJ recombination scenarios. In a later analysis, every TCR beta chain was defined by the combination of its CDR3 amino acid sequence and its V-gene family, and reads without a unique V-gene family were dropped. To address suspected cross-contamination and a sequencing artifact, a later analysis removed roughly 640 highly shared, low-generation-probability nucleotide sequences. In a later analysis, a clonal expansion index was calculated for each public chain from normalized within-repertoire ranks of inferred template counts. In a later analysis, generation probabilities were computed using a VDJ recombination model fitted to out-of-frame rearrangements, and the results were checked against IGoR. In a later analysis, TCR-TCR, TCR-HLA and TCR-CMV co-occurrence was scored with hypergeometric tests, and a repertoire-size bias correction was applied to TCR pairs. A later analysis estimated false discovery rates by permuting HLA or CMV assignments 20 times. In a later analysis, co-occurring TCRs were grouped using DBSCAN, with TCRdist sequence similarity added in when clustering inside HLA-allele-positive subsets. Co-occurrence clustering excluded repertoires with fewer than 30,000 or more than 120,000 public chains, plus five with anomalous nucleotide sharing. TCRdb limited this immuneACCESS table to in-frame rearrangements with V and J called. A share of clones is missing; checked studies link under half to unresolved V genes, and the rest is unexplained. V and J calls plus clone size are reproduced from that table; the DNA served to infer D and trimming. The sample table contains approximately 170,000 clones; only one count was recorded for 80% of them. In total, the top ten clones hold about 1.9% of the sample.

In total, fewer than 750 healthy bone marrow donors made up the cohort. All cohort members were sampled while nominally healthy, although unrecorded immune exposures were likely present. Of the roughly 700 cohort members, around 310 had a positive CMV serostatus and about 400 had a negative one, while no CMV serostatus was recorded for the donor. Each donor provided a peripheral blood sample, and peripheral blood mononuclear cells were used for TCR beta sequencing. Genomic DNA extraction from the blood cell samples was performed with the Qiagen DNeasy Blood Extraction Kit. Source material: PBMCs. The TCR comes from a human donor in good health. The rearrangement joined TRBV11-2 to TRBJ2-3, and 7 junction bases match TRBD1. The DNA is as follows: TGTGCCAGCAGCCCAGGGGGTAGCACAGATACGCAGTATTTT. This is translated as CASSPGGSTDTQYF.